The clone carrying this TCR beta chain was seen only a few times. The antigen is undetermined. The data were obtained in a study of CD8+CD57+ T cells in acquired aplastic anemia. At the level of the study: An average of approximately 3.2 ug of DNA was obtained from sorted CD4+ and CD8+ cells. Healthy donors had, on average, about 9.9 million reads for their CD4+ cells. Findings and limits, study-wide: Patients shared around 31 CD8+ CDR3 sequences with controls. No significant difference in CD8+ Simpson's diversity was found between patients and controls.

Genomic DNA served as template for TCR beta VDJ and CDR3 profiling. In TCRdb, the reads were re-called with MiXCR into one record per CDR3 protein. Found here are around 170,000 distinct CDR3 sequences, around 60% of them singletons; the top ten hold about 41%. The CDR3 is 12 residues long. The ends were cut back, 10 bases at V and 5 bases at J, with 14 bases in the middle. Looked up from germline, CDR1 is ENHRY and CDR2 is SYGVKD. This clonotype was sampled from a human donor in good health. Sample: sorted CD4+, CD8+, or CD8+CD57+ T cells (not recorded which) from PBMCs. The chain joins TRBV10-3 to TRBJ2-5; D is perhaps TRBD1 or TRBD2 (7 bases each). The DNA for the CDR3 is TGTGCCACAGGGACAGCGGGGGAGACCCAGTACTTC. Translation: CATGTAGETQYF.